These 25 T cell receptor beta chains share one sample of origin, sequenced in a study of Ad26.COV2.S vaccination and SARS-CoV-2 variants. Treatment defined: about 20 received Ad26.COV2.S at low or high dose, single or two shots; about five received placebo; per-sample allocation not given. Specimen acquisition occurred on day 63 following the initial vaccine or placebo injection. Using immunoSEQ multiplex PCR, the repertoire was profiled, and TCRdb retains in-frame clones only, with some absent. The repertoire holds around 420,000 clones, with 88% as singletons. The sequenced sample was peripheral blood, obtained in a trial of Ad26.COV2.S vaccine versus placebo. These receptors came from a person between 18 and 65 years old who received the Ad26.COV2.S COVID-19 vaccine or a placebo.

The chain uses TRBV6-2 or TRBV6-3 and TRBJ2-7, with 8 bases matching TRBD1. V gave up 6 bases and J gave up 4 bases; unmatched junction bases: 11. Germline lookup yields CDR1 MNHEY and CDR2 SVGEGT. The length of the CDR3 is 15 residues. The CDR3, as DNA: TGTGCCAGCAGCCCCCAGGGGGCGCCGGGGTACGAGCAGTACTTC. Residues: CASSPQGAPGYEQYF.

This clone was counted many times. Here the CDR3 DNA reads TGTGCCAGCAGCCCACTAGCGGGGGACTCCTACGAGCAGTACTTC. Translating it yields CASSPLAGDSYEQYF. The chain links TRBV6-5 to TRBJ2-7; 11 bases fit TRBD2. Germline lookup yields CDR1 MNHEY and CDR2 SVGAGI. The CDR3 covers 15 residues. J gave up 0 bases and V 6 bases, and 4 bases lay outside the gene matches.

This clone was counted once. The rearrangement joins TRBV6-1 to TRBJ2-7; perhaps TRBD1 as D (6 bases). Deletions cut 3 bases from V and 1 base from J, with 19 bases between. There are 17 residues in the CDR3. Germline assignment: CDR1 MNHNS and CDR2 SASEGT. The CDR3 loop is CASSDRIGQPDSYEQYF. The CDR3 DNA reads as TGTGCCAGCAGTGACCGGATAGGACAGCCCGATTCCTACGAGCAGTACTTC.

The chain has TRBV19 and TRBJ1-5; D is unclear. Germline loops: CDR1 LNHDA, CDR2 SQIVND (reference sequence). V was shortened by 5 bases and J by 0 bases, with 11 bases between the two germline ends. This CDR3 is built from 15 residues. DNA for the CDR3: TGTGCCAGTAGTCAATTCTTTTATAGCAATCAGCCCCAGCATTTT. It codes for CASSQFFYSNQPQHF.

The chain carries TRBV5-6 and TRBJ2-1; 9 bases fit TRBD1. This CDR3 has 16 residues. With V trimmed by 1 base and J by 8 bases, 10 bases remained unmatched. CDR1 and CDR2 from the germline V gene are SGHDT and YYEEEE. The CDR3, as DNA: TGTGCCAGCAGCTTGTTTGGGACAGGGACCCGTGATGAGCAGTTCTTC. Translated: CASSLFGTGTRDEQFF.

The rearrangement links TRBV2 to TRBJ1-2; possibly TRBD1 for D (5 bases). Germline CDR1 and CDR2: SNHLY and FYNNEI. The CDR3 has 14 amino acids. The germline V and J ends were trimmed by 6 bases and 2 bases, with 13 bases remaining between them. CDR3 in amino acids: CASSLDRQNYGYTF. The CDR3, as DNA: TGTGCCAGCAGCCTAGACAGACAGAACTATGGCTACACCTTC.

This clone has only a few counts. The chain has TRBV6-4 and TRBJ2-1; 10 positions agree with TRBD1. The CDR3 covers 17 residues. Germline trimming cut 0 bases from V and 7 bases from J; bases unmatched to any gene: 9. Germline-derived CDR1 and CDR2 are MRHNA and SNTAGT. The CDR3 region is CASSDSFRDRGTNEQFF. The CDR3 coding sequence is TGTGCCAGCAGTGACTCGTTCCGGGACAGGGGAACTAATGAGCAGTTCTTC.

The CDR3 sequence is CASSLVGRTSGLGETQYF. The DNA of the CDR3 is TGTGCCAGCAGTTTAGTGGGTCGGACTAGCGGCTTGGGGGAGACCCAGTACTTC. The J gene is TRBJ2-5, the V gene TRBV28, with 10 bases lining up with TRBD2. The CDR3 is 18 amino acids. Germline trimming cut 2 bases from V and 5 bases from J; bases unmatched to any gene: 14. The germline CDR1 and CDR2 sequences are MDHEN and SYDVKM.

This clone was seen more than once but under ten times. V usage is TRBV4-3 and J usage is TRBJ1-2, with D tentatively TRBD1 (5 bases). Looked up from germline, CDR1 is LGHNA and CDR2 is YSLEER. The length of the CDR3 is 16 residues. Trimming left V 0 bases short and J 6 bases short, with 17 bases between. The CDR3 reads CASSQDWGREEDGYTF. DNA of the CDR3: TGCGCCAGCAGCCAAGATTGGGGCAGGGAAGAGGATGGCTACACCTTC.

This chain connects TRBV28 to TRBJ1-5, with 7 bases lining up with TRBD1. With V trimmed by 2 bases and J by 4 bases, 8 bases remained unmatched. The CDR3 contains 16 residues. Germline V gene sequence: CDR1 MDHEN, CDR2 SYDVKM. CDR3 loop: CASSLESGGQNQPQHF. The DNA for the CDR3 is TGTGCCAGCAGTTTAGAGTCGGGGGGACAGAATCAGCCCCAGCATTTT.

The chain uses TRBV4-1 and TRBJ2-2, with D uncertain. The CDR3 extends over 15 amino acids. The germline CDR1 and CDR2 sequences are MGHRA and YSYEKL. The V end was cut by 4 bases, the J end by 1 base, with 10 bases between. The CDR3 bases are TGCGCCAGCAGCCTGACGGTCCGGAACACCGGGGAGCTGTTTTTT. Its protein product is CASSLTVRNTGELFF.

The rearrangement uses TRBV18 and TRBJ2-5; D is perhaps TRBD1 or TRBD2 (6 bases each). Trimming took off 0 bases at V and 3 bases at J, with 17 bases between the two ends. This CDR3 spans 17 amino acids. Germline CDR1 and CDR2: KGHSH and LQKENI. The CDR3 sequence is CASSPPFGGSGEETQYF. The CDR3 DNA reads TGTGCCAGCTCACCACCGTTTGGGGGGTCAGGGGAAGAGACCCAGTACTTC.

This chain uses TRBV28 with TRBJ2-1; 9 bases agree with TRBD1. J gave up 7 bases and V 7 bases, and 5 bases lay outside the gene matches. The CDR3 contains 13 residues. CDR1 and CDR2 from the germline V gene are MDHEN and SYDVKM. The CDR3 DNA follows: TGTGCCAGCACCGCAGGGACAGGGAATGAGCAGTTCTTC. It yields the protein CASTAGTGNEQFF.

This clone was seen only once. CDR3 DNA sequence: TGTGCCTGGAGTGGAAGCTCTGATACGCAGTATTTT. Translated, it gives CAWSGSSDTQYF. This sequence joins TRBV30 and TRBJ2-3; no firm D call. Germline CDR1 and CDR2: GTSNPN and SVGIG (reference sequence). The CDR3 is made up of 12 amino acids. V was cut by 1 base and J by 6 bases, with 8 bases left in between.

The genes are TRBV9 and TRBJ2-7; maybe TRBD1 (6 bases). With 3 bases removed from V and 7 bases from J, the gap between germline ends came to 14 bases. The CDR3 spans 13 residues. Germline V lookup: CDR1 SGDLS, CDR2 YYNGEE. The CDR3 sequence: CASSAEQGWEQYF. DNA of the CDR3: TGTGCCAGCAGCGCAGAACAGGGTTGGGAGCAGTACTTC.

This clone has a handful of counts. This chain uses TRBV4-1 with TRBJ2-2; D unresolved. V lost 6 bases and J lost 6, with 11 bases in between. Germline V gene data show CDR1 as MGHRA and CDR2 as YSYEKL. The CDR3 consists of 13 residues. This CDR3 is CASSPTLAGELFF. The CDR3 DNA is TGCGCCAGCAGTCCAACACTGGCCGGGGAGCTGTTTTTT.

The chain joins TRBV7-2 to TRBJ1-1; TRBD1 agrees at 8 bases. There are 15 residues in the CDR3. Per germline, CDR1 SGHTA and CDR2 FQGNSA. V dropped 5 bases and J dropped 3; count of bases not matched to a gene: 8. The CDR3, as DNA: TGTGCCAGCAGCCCATCGACAGGGGTGGACACTGAAGCTTTCTTT. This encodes CASSPSTGVDTEAFF.

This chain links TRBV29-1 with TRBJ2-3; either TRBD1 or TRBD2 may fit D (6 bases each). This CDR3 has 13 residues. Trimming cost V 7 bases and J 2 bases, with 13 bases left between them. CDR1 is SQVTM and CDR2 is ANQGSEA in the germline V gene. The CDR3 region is CSGGAGSTDTQYF. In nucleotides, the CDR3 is TGCAGCGGGGGGGCGGGCTCCACAGATACGCAGTATTTT.

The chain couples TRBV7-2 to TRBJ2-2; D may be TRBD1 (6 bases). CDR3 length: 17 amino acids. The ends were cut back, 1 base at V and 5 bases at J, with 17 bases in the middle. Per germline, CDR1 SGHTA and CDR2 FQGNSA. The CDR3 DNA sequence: TGTGCCAGCAGCTTAGTAACAGGGTGGGTTCTAACCGGGGAGCTGTTTTTT. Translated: CASSLVTGWVLTGELFF.

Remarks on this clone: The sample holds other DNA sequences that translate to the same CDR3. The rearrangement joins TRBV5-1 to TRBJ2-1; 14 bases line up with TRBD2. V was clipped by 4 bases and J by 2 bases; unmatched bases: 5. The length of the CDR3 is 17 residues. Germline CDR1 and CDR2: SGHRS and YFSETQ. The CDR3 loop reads CASSLGLAGGPYNEQFF. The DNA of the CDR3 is TGCGCCAGCAGCCTCGGACTAGCGGGGGGACCCTACAATGAGCAGTTCTTC. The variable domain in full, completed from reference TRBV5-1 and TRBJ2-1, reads KAGVTQTPRYLIKTRGQQVTLSCSPISGHRSVSWYQQTPGQGLQFLFEYFSETQRNKGNFPGRFSGRQFSNSRSEMNVSTLELGDSALYLCASSLGLAGGPYNEQFFGPGTRLTVL.

CDR3 residues: CASSEVVQAIRSGANVLTF. The CDR3 nucleotides are TGTGCCAGCAGTGAAGTCGTGCAGGCCATACGCTCTGGGGCCAACGTCCTGACTTTC. The V gene is TRBV6-1, the J gene TRBJ2-6; D unclear. Germline loops: CDR1 MNHNS, CDR2 SASEGT. Trimming removed 1 base at V and 0 bases at J, with 16 bases between. The CDR3 loop spans 19 amino acids.

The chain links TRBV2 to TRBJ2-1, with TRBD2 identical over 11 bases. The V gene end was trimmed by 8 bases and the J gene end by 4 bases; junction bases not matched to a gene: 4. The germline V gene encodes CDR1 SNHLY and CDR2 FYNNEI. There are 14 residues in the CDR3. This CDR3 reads CASATSGVYNEQFF. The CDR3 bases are TGTGCCAGCGCGACTAGCGGGGTATACAATGAGCAGTTCTTC.

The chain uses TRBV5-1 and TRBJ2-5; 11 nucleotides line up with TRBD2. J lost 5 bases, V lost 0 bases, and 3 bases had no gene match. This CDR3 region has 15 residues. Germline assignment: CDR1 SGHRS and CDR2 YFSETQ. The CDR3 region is CASSLEPSGGETQYF. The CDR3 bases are TGCGCCAGCAGCTTGGAGCCTAGCGGGGGGGAGACCCAGTACTTC.

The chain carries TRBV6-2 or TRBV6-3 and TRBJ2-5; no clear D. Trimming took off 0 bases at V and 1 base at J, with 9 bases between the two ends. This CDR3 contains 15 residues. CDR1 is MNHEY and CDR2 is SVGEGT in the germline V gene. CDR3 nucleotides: TGTGCCAGCAGTTACTCGATTCCCGCCCAAGAGACCCAGTACTTC. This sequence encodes CASSYSIPAQETQYF.

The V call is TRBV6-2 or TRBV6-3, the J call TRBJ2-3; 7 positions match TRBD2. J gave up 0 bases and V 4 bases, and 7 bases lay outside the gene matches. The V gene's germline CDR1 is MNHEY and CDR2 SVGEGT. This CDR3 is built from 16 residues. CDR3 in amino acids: CASSWGRGSSTDTQYF. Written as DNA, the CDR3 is TGTGCCAGCAGTTGGGGGAGGGGCTCTAGCACAGATACGCAGTATTTT.